This passage covers 14 T cell receptor beta chains from one sample sequenced in a study of blood T cell repertoires in COVID-19. Only in-frame clones appear in the TCRdb table, and some are missing; sequencing was by immunoSEQ multiplex PCR. Of a few hundred thousand clones listed, about 90% are singletons. Sequenced: PBMCs or T cells enriched from blood (not recorded which). The source is a woman aged 25 to 45 who had recovered from COVID-19.

The chain is built from TRBV10-1 and TRBJ2-2; D gene ambiguous. V was shortened by 2 bases and J by 6 bases, with 7 bases between the two germline ends. Germline CDR1 and CDR2: WNHNN and SYGVQD (reference sequence). The CDR3 has 13 residues. CDR3 loop: CASSEVRAGELFF. In DNA, the CDR3 is TGCGCCAGCAGTGAGGTCCGGGCCGGGGAGCTGTTTTTT.

Only one count was recorded for this clone. V usage is TRBV5-4 and J usage is TRBJ2-2, with 14 nucleotides matching TRBD2. Germline V CDR1 and CDR2: SGHNT, YYREEE (reference sequence). V trimming: 3 bases; J trimming: 6 bases; junction bases outside the gene matches: 10. The CDR3 length is 18 residues. CDR3 region: CASSSGTEGLAGAGELFF. The DNA for the CDR3 is TGTGCCAGCAGCTCCGGAACGGAGGGACTAGCGGGGGCCGGGGAGCTGTTTTTT.

V and J are TRBV11-2 and TRBJ1-5; a weak D match, TRBD1 (6 bases). The V gene lost 5 bases and the J gene lost 0 bases, with 11 bases spanning the gap. Germline V gene sequence: CDR1 SGHAT, CDR2 FQNNGV. This CDR3 has 15 amino acids. The CDR3 DNA is TGTGCCAGCAGCGCCGGGACAAATAGCAATCAGCCCCAGCATTTT. As protein: CASSAGTNSNQPQHF.

V gene TRBV28 combines with J gene TRBJ1-2; maybe TRBD1 (6 bases). The CDR3 loop spans 14 amino acids. Deletions cut 7 bases from V and 4 bases from J, with 16 bases between. From germline, CDR1 is MDHEN and CDR2 SYDVKM. The CDR3 reads CASTRRGGPYGYTF. For the CDR3, the DNA is TGTGCCAGCACAAGGCGGGGGGGCCCCTATGGCTACACCTTC.

The chain couples TRBV5-1 to TRBJ2-1; TRBD2 matches 7 bases. Germline CDR1 is SGHRS and CDR2 is YFSETQ. J was trimmed by 0 bases and V by 7 bases; bases with no gene match: 7. The CDR3 contains 15 residues. CDR3 protein: CASRLSGVSYNEQFF. DNA of the CDR3: TGCGCCAGCCGTTTGAGCGGGGTCTCCTACAATGAGCAGTTCTTC.

The chain links TRBV2 to TRBJ1-1, with 9 bases matching TRBD1. Looked up from germline, CDR1 is SNHLY and CDR2 is FYNNEI. V was pared by 4 bases and J by 6 bases, with 9 bases of the junction left unmatched. The CDR3 has 15 residues. The CDR3 DNA is TGTGCCAGCAGTGGAGAAAAAACAGGGGGCCCTGAAGCTTTCTTT. Its protein is CASSGEKTGGPEAFF.

The V gene is TRBV27, the J gene TRBJ2-7, with D unresolved. Germline assignment: CDR1 MNHEY and CDR2 SMNVEV (reference sequence). Trimming left V 6 bases short and J 0 bases short, with 15 bases between. The CDR3 contains 15 residues. The CDR3 nucleotides are TGTGCCAGCAGCTTCTCCGGGTTCAGCTCCTACGAGCAGTACTTC. Protein sequence: CASSFSGFSSYEQYF.

Of note for this clone: Other DNA sequences from this sample encode an identical CDR3 as well. The chain carries TRBV5-1 and TRBJ2-1; tentative D call: TRBD2 (5 bases). V was cut by 0 bases and J by 0 bases, with 10 bases left in between. The CDR3 is 16 amino acids. The V gene's germline CDR1 is SGHRS and CDR2 YFSETQ. The CDR3 bases are TGCGCCAGCAGCTTGGTCCCGGGGAGCTCCTACAATGAGCAGTTCTTC. This codes for CASSLVPGSSYNEQFF.

CDR3 sequence: CASSRGQLYTQETQYF. The CDR3 DNA follows: TGTGCCAGCAGCCGAGGACAGCTCTACACCCAAGAGACCCAGTACTTC. The chain couples TRBV7-8 to TRBJ2-5; possibly TRBD1 for D (6 bases). V was shortened by 5 bases and J by 1 base, with 17 bases between the two germline ends. Germline V gives CDR1 SGHVS, CDR2 FQNEAQ. The CDR3 covers 16 residues.

This sequence joins TRBV28 and TRBJ1-1; D not certain. The germline CDR1 and CDR2 sequences are MDHEN and SYDVKM. Between the trimmed V and J ends, which lost 1 base and 0 bases, there was a span of 6 bases. CDR3 length equals 14 residues. CDR3 in amino acids: CASSLSTLNTEAFF. The CDR3 nucleotides are TGTGCCAGCAGTTTATCGACACTGAACACTGAAGCTTTCTTT.

The J gene is TRBJ1-3, the V gene TRBV2, with TRBD1 identical over 8 bases. V was clipped by 6 bases and J by 4 bases; unmatched bases: 5. CDR3 size: 14 residues. CDR1 SNHLY and CDR2 FYNNEI come from the germline V gene. The CDR3 is CASRMTGEGNTIYF. CDR3 DNA: TGTGCCAGCAGAATGACAGGGGAGGGAAACACCATATATTTT.

The rearrangement joins TRBV28 to TRBJ2-1, with D perhaps matching TRBD1 (6 bases). The length of the CDR3 is 15 residues. The germline V gene encodes CDR1 MDHEN and CDR2 SYDVKM. Trimming removed 8 bases at V and 5 bases at J, with 19 bases between. The CDR3 spells CASVHARTENNEQFF. CDR3 nucleotide sequence: TGTGCCAGCGTCCATGCGCGGACAGAAAACAATGAGCAGTTCTTC.

This chain uses TRBV20-1 with TRBJ1-4, with 8 bases lining up with TRBD1. The trim removed 4 bases at V and 9 bases at J, leaving 10 bases unmatched. The CDR3 is made up of 14 amino acids. CDR1 and CDR2 (germline): DFQATT, SNEGSKA (reference sequence). The DNA for the CDR3 is TGCAGTGCTACTGAGGACAGGGACATACAAAAACTGTTTTTT. Protein product: CSATEDRDIQKLFF.

This clone has only a few counts. This chain joins TRBV7-6 and TRBJ1-1, with a possible D match to TRBD1 (6 bases). Trimming left V 0 bases short and J 2 bases short, with 10 bases between. CDR1 and CDR2 from the germline V gene are SGHVS and FNYEAQ. CDR3 length equals 15 residues. For the CDR3, the DNA is TGTGCCAGCAGCTTAGCGACAGGTCCTAACACTGAAGCTTTCTTT. This encodes CASSLATGPNTEAFF.